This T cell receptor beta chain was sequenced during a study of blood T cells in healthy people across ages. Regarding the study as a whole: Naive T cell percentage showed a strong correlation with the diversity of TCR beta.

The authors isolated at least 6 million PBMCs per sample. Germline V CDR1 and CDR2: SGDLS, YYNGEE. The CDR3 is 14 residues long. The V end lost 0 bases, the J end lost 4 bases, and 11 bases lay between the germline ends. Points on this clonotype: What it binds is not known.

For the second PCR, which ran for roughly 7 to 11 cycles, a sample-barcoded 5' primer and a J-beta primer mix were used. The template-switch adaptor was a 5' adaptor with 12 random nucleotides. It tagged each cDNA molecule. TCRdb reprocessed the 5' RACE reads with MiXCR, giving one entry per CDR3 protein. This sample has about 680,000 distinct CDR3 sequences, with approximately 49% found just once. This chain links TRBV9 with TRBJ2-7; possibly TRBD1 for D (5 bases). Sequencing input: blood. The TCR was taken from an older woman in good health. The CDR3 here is CASSVDTNRYEQYF. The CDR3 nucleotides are TGTGCCAGCAGCGTAGATACCAACAGGTACGAGCAGTACTTC.